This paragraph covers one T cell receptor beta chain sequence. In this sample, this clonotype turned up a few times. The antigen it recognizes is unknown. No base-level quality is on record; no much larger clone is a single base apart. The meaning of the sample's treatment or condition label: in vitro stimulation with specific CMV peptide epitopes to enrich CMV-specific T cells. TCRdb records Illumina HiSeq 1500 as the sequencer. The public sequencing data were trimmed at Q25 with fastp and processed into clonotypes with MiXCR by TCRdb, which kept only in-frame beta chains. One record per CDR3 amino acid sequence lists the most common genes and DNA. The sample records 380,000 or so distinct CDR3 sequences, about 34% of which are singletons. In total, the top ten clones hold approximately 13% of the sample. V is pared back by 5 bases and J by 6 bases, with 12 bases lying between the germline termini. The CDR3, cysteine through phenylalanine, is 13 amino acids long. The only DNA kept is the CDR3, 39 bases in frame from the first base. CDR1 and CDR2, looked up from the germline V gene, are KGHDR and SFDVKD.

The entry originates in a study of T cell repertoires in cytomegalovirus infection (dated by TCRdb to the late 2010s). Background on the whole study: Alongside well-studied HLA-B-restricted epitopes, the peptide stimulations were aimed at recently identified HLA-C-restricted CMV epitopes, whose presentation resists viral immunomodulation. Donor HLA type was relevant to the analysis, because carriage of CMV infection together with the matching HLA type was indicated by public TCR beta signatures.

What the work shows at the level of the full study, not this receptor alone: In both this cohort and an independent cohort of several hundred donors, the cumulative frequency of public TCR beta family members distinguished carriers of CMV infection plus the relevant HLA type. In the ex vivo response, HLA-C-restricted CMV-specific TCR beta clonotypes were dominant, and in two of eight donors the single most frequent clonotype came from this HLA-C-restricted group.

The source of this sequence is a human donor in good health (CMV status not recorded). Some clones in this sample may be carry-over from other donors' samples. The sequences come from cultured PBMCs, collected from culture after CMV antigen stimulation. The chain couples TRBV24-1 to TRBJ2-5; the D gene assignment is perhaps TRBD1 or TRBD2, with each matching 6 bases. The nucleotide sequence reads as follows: TGTGCCACCAGTGTGGGGGGCGAAAAGACCCAGTACTTC. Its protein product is CATSVGGEKTQYF.